One sample yielded the 12 T cell receptor beta chains listed below, sequenced in a study of T cells in narcolepsy. Data came from immunoSEQ multiplex PCR; TCRdb stores just in-frame clones and leaves some out. The sample lists 25,000 to 35,000 clones; approximately 85% were seen once. Sequencing was done on a sample of CD45RA- memory CD4+ T cells from PBMCs. The receptors were sampled from a human donor with narcolepsy.

This chain joins TRBV6-5 and TRBJ2-7; possibly TRBD2 for D (6 bases). Deletions cut 4 bases from V and 5 bases from J, with 9 bases between. Per the germline V gene, CDR1 is MNHEY and CDR2 is SVGAGI. The CDR3 covers 12 residues. CDR3 loop: CASSSGVDEQYF. CDR3 nucleotide sequence: TGTGCCAGCAGTTCGGGAGTCGACGAGCAGTACTTC.

The chain employs TRBV18 and TRBJ2-7; TRBD2 matches at 7 bases. V dropped 2 bases and J dropped 5; count of bases not matched to a gene: 21. This CDR3 has 19 amino acids. The germline V gene encodes CDR1 KGHSH and CDR2 LQKENI. As DNA, the CDR3 is TGTGCCAGCTCACCAGTCTCAACCCTCGGGCGGGGGAGTGCAGACGAGCAGTACTTC. This sequence encodes CASSPVSTLGRGSADEQYF. Combining the CDR3 with reference TRBV18 and TRBJ2-7 gives the whole variable domain NAGVMQNPRHLVRRRGQEARLRCSPMKGHSHVYWYRQLPEEGLKFMVYLQKENIIDESGMPKERFSAEFPKEGPSILRIQQVVRGDSAAYFCASSPVSTLGRGSADEQYFGPGTRLTVT.

Only one count was recorded for this clone. For the CDR3, the DNA is TGTGCCAGCAGCCACTACACAGATACGCAGTATTTT. This gives the protein CASSHYTDTQYF. The chain carries TRBV14 and TRBJ2-3; D not certain. This CDR3 is built from 12 residues. Per the germline V gene, CDR1 is SGHDN and CDR2 is FVKESK. V was pared by 3 bases and J by 2 bases, with 3 bases between. Supplemented by reference TRBV14 and TRBJ2-3, the full variable domain reads EAGVTQFPSHSVIEKGQTVTLRCDPISGHDNLYWYRRVMGKEIKFLLHFVKESKQDESGMPNNRFLAERTGGTYSTLKVQPAELEDSGVYFCASSHYTDTQYFGPGTRLTVL.

The chain recombines TRBV5-1 with TRBJ2-5; tentative D call: TRBD2 (6 bases). Between the trimmed V and J ends, which lost 4 bases and 4 bases, there was a span of 8 bases. Germline-derived CDR1 and CDR2 are SGHRS and YFSETQ. The CDR3 is made up of 12 amino acids. This CDR3 is CASSMEGETQYF. The CDR3 region has the DNA TGCGCCAGCAGCATGGAGGGAGAGACCCAGTACTTC. Together with reference TRBV5-1 and TRBJ2-5, the CDR3 gives the full variable domain: KAGVTQTPRYLIKTRGQQVTLSCSPISGHRSVSWYQQTPGQGLQFLFEYFSETQRNKGNFPGRFSGRQFSNSRSEMNVSTLELGDSALYLCASSMEGETQYFGPGTRLLVL.

The rearrangement joins TRBV9 to TRBJ1-4, with a tentative D call TRBD1 (5 bases). The CDR3 has 13 amino acids. CDR1 is SGDLS, CDR2 YYNGEE, per germline. V was cut by 2 bases and J by 10 bases, with 12 bases left in between. CDR3 loop: CASSVDSMAKLFF. Here the CDR3 DNA reads TGTGCCAGCAGCGTTGACAGTATGGCAAAACTGTTTTTT.

The V call is TRBV27, the J call TRBJ2-3, with 7 bases matching TRBD1. Per the germline V gene, CDR1 is MNHEY and CDR2 is SMNVEV (reference sequence). CDR3 length: 14 residues. After removal of 7 bases from V and 0 bases from J, the junction contained 4 bases not matched to a gene. CDR3 in amino acids: CASKTGSSTDTQYF. CDR3 DNA: TGTGCCAGCAAGACAGGGTCTAGCACAGATACGCAGTATTTT.

This sequence joins TRBV19 and TRBJ1-2; D is unclear. Germline V gives CDR1 LNHDA, CDR2 SQIVND (reference sequence). Trimming stripped 7 bases from V and 6 bases from J, with 9 bases between. The CDR3 consists of 11 residues. CDR3 DNA: TGTGCCAGTACCACCTTGAATGGCTACACCTTC. Its protein product is CASTTLNGYTF.

The rearrangement uses TRBV6-1 and TRBJ2-4; 9 nucleotides match TRBD1. V shed 6 bases and J 5 bases; nucleotides not matched to a gene: 5. There are 14 residues in the CDR3. Germline CDR1 is MNHNS and CDR2 is SASEGT. CDR3 DNA: TGTGCCAGCAGACTGGACAGGGGCGAAAACATTCAGTACTTC. Residues: CASRLDRGENIQYF.

This clone was seen a few times. The chain is built from TRBV2 and TRBJ1-2, with 7 bases aligning to TRBD1. CDR3 size: 14 residues. Germline V gene sequence: CDR1 SNHLY, CDR2 FYNNEI. V lost 8 bases, J lost 8 bases, and 14 bases stayed unmatched. The DNA for the CDR3 is TGTGCCAGCCGATTTATACAGGGGATTGACGGCTACACCTTC. Its translation is CASRFIQGIDGYTF.

The rearrangement links TRBV6-5 to TRBJ1-2; D remains unclear. Germline V gene lookup returns CDR1 MNHEY and CDR2 SVGAGI. Trimming took off 5 bases at V and 5 bases at J, with 12 bases between the two ends. This CDR3 is 13 amino acids long. The CDR3 bases are TGTGCCAGCAGTGATGCGGGCAGGTATGGCTACACCTTC. This sequence encodes CASSDAGRYGYTF.

The rearrangement joins TRBV7-6 to TRBJ2-3, with 10 positions matching TRBD2. The CDR3 spans 14 residues. V dropped 8 bases and J dropped 6; count of bases not matched to a gene: 8. CDR1 and CDR2 (germline): SGHVS, FNYEAQ. The DNA for the CDR3 is TGTGCCAGCCTCCCTAGCGGGAGCTGGGATACGCAGTATTTT. Translation gives CASLPSGSWDTQYF.

This clone was seen a single time. The chain carries TRBV28 and TRBJ2-1; D uncertain. Trimming removed 2 bases at V and 2 bases at J, with 7 bases between. This CDR3 spans 14 amino acids. CDR1 is MDHEN, CDR2 SYDVKM, per germline. The CDR3 DNA reads as TGTGCCAGCAGTTTAACGGGTCCCTACAATGAGCAGTTCTTC. Protein: CASSLTGPYNEQFF.